Presented here are 10 T cell receptor beta chains from one specimen sequenced in a study of somatic mutations in cytotoxic T cells in rheumatoid arthritis. TCRdb's table, derived via immunoSEQ multiplex PCR, lists solely in-frame clones and lacks some. The sample lists thousands of clones, more than 75% seen once, with under 5.5% in the top ten. The sequencing sample was made of CD8+ T cells sorted from blood. Source of these receptors: an adult with rheumatoid arthritis.

This sequence joins TRBV19 and TRBJ1-1; tentative D call: TRBD1 (5 bases). V was pared by 7 bases and J by 8 bases, with 11 bases between. This CDR3 comprises 11 residues. Germline V gives CDR1 LNHDA, CDR2 SQIVND (reference sequence). The CDR3 sequence is CASMRGVEAFF. DNA for the CDR3: TGTGCCAGTATGCGGGGCGTGGAAGCTTTCTTT.

The rearrangement joins TRBV19 to TRBJ2-7; the D gene could be TRBD1 or TRBD2 (5 bases each). This CDR3 contains 13 residues. Trimming shortened V by 6 bases and J by 0 bases, and 9 bases separated the two germline ends. CDR1 and CDR2 (germline): LNHDA, SQIVND (reference sequence). For the CDR3, the DNA is TGTGCCAGTAGCTGGGACCCCTCCTACGAGCAGTACTTC. It specifies CASSWDPSYEQYF.

The rearrangement links TRBV19 to TRBJ2-5; D is perhaps TRBD1 (6 bases). Deletions cut 2 bases from V and 2 bases from J, with 6 bases between. Germline loops: CDR1 LNHDA, CDR2 SQIVND (reference sequence). The CDR3 runs 13 residues. This CDR3 is CASSITGQETQYF. CDR3 in DNA: TGTGCCAGTAGTATAACAGGGCAAGAGACCCAGTACTTC.

In this sample, this clone turned up once. V usage is TRBV7-9 and J usage is TRBJ2-1, with 12 bases aligning to TRBD1. The CDR3 consists of 19 residues. Germline trimming cut 1 base from V and 0 bases from J; bases unmatched to any gene: 7. Germline V gives CDR1 SEHNR, CDR2 FQNEAQ (reference sequence). CDR3 bases: TGTGCCAGCAGCTTAGAGGGACAGGGGGCCCTAAGCTCCTACAATGAGCAGTTCTTC. It yields the protein CASSLEGQGALSSYNEQFF. The full variable domain, in which reference TRBV7-9 and TRBJ2-1 provide the parts outside the CDR3, is DTGVSQNPRHKITKRGQNVTFRCDPISEHNRLYWYRQTLGQGPEFLTYFQNEAQLEKSRLLSDRFSAERPKGSFSTLEIQRTEQGDSAMYLCASSLEGQGALSSYNEQFFGPGTRLTVL.

This clone was detected only once. The V gene is TRBV7-2, the J gene TRBJ2-2, with TRBD1 matching over 7 bases. The CDR3 contains 13 residues. Germline CDR1 SGHTA, CDR2 FQGNSA. The V segment lost 3 bases and the J segment 6 bases; nucleotides outside the gene matches: 1. CDR3 sequence reads: CASSLTGPGELFF. The CDR3 DNA sequence: TGTGCCAGCAGCTTGACAGGGCCCGGGGAGCTGTTTTTT.

The rearrangement joins TRBV19 to TRBJ2-1; no clear D gene. This CDR3 has 14 amino acids. V gave up 5 bases and J gave up 8 bases, with 16 bases separating them. Germline V gives CDR1 LNHDA, CDR2 SQIVND (reference sequence). CDR3 DNA sequence: TGTGCCAGTAGTCTCCAGGTCGTCACCCATGAGCAGTTCTTC. It translates to CASSLQVVTHEQFF.

The chain recombines TRBV7-9 with TRBJ2-1; perhaps TRBD2 as D (5 bases). This CDR3 comprises 16 residues. Per germline, CDR1 SEHNR and CDR2 FQNEAQ (reference sequence). V was clipped by 5 bases and J by 1 base, with 15 bases between them. CDR3 sequence reads: CASSLSWERSYNEQFF. CDR3 bases: TGTGCCAGCAGCCTGAGCTGGGAGAGATCCTACAATGAGCAGTTCTTC.

The rearrangement links TRBV11-2 to TRBJ2-3; D unresolved. Per germline, CDR1 SGHAT and CDR2 FQNNGV. The V end lost 2 bases, the J end lost 6 bases, and 9 bases lay between the germline ends. The CDR3 is 13 amino acids. The CDR3: CASSLFSGDTQYF. The CDR3 DNA follows: TGTGCCAGCAGCTTATTTTCGGGTGATACGCAGTATTTT. Filled out from reference TRBV11-2 and TRBJ2-3, the complete variable domain reads EAGVAQSPRYKIIEKRQSVAFWCNPISGHATLYWYQQILGQGPKLLIQFQNNGVVDDSQLPKDRFSAERLKGVDSTLKIQPAKLEDSAVYLCASSLFSGDTQYFGPGTRLTVL.

This clone was picked up one time. The chain links TRBV7-3 to TRBJ2-2, with a weak D call TRBD2 (7 bases). The germline CDR1 and CDR2 sequences are SGHTA and FQGTGA. The V end was cut by 1 base, the J end by 0 bases, with 9 bases between. The CDR3 contains 16 residues. CDR3 DNA: TGTGCCAGCAGCTTAATCGGGGGGCCGAACACCGGGGAGCTGTTTTTT. Protein product: CASSLIGGPNTGELFF.

This rearrangement joins TRBV18 to TRBJ2-5; no reliable D call. Trimming stripped 6 bases from V and 5 bases from J, with 10 bases between. This CDR3 spans 12 amino acids. Germline V gene data show CDR1 as KGHSH and CDR2 as LQKENI. CDR3 nucleotides: TGTGCCAGCTCGACGCTTAGGGAGACCCAGTACTTC. This encodes CASSTLRETQYF.